A single sample gave rise to the 29 T cell receptor beta chains below, sequenced in a study of shared clonotypes between healthy human individuals. The method was immunoSEQ multiplex PCR; TCRdb's version includes in-frame clones alone and lacks a portion of them. This sample has about 650,000 clones; 95% occur once, and the top ten carry about 0.11%. The naive CD8 subset, CD45RO-negative cells positively selected for CCR7, excluded terminally differentiated effector memory CD45RA+ cells. The specimen sequenced was naive CD8+ T cells sorted from blood. The receptor set was obtained from a woman aged 25 to 39 in good health.

The chain couples TRBV6-1 to TRBJ1-1; no definite D call. The germline gives CDR1 MNHNS, CDR2 SASEGT. This CDR3 region has 13 residues. The V gene lost 2 bases and the J gene lost 12 bases, with 16 bases spanning the gap. This chain's CDR3 is CASSERIKGRTFF. As DNA, the CDR3 is TGTGCCAGCAGTGAAAGGATTAAGGGTAGGACTTTCTTT.

This chain joins TRBV28 and TRBJ2-7; the D call may be TRBD1 or TRBD2 (7 bases each). This CDR3 is 15 amino acids long. The V end lost 7 bases, the J end lost 2 bases, and 18 bases lay between the germline ends. The germline V gene has CDR1 MDHEN and CDR2 SYDVKM. CDR3 loop: CASKRDSRATYEQYF. The CDR3 nucleotides read TGTGCCAGCAAGCGGGACAGTCGGGCGACCTACGAGCAGTACTTC.

The chain combines TRBV21-1 with TRBJ1-5. TRBV21-1 has pseudogene status. This CDR3 region has 14 residues. The CDR3 DNA sequence: TGTGCCAGCAGCAAAGCTGGAGGGTGTCAGCCCCAGCATTTT. Protein product: CASSKAGGCQPQHF.

The chain uses TRBV28 and TRBJ1-2, with D possibly TRBD1 on 6 matching bases. Germline CDR1 reads MDHEN; CDR2 reads SYDVKM. V lost 1 base, J lost 2 bases, and 14 bases lay in between. This CDR3 comprises 16 residues. DNA of the CDR3: TGTGCCAGCAGTTTATCGACAGGCACCGTAAACTATGGCTACACCTTC. It specifies CASSLSTGTVNYGYTF.

This chain uses TRBV28 with TRBJ2-1, with D unresolved. Germline V gene lookup returns CDR1 MDHEN and CDR2 SYDVKM. The ends were cut back, 9 bases at V and 8 bases at J, with 20 bases in the middle. CDR3 length: 14 amino acids. CDR3 DNA: TGTGCCAGTCTTGCTACCTTTTGGAACGATGAGCAGTTCTTC. It is translated as CASLATFWNDEQFF.

The chain recombines TRBV2 with TRBJ2-1; the D is unclear. V gave up 10 bases and J gave up 5 bases, with 6 bases separating them. CDR3 length equals 10 residues. Germline loops: CDR1 SNHLY, CDR2 FYNNEI. The CDR3, as DNA: TGTGCCACCCTAGACAATGAGCAGTTCTTC. This codes for CATLDNEQFF.

This rearrangement joins TRBV27 to TRBJ1-2; D is perhaps TRBD1 (5 bases). The CDR3 has 16 amino acids. The germline gives CDR1 MNHEY, CDR2 SMNVEV (reference sequence). Trimming took off 5 bases at V and 3 bases at J, with 19 bases between the two ends. CDR3 nucleotides: TGTGCCAGCAGTCGATCCGGGACCCAAATCGACTATGGCTACACCTTC. Its protein is CASSRSGTQIDYGYTF.

The V gene is TRBV5-8, the J gene TRBJ1-1; D call uncertain. Per the germline V gene, CDR1 is SGHTS and CDR2 is YDEGEE. The CDR3 runs to 14 residues. V lost 4 bases and J lost 6, with 16 bases in between. Here the CDR3 DNA reads TGTGCCAGCAGCCGCCCCGCGGTGAATCCTGAAGCTTTCTTT. Translation: CASSRPAVNPEAFF.

The chain is built from TRBV29-1 and TRBJ2-7; a possible D gene is TRBD1 (5 bases). The CDR3 has 16 amino acids. The germline V gene encodes CDR1 SQVTM and CDR2 ANQGSEA. V was clipped by 4 bases and J by 1 base, with 20 bases between them. CDR3 sequence: CSVGSSGRATSYEQYF. The CDR3 bases are TGCAGCGTTGGGTCTTCGGGCAGGGCGACTTCCTACGAGCAGTACTTC.

The V call is TRBV27, the J call TRBJ2-1; 8 bases fit TRBD2. This CDR3 is built from 14 residues. Germline V gene sequence: CDR1 MNHEY, CDR2 SMNVEV (reference sequence). The V and J ends lost 6 bases and 8 bases, in that order; junction bases with no gene match: 9. CDR3 nucleotide sequence: TGTGCCAGCAGGCACGGGAGGGGTACAGATGAGCAGTTCTTC. This codes for CASRHGRGTDEQFF.

The rearrangement joins TRBV13 to TRBJ2-7, with TRBD2 identical over 7 bases. V was clipped by 6 bases and J by 2 bases; unmatched bases: 10. The CDR3 consists of 15 residues. Germline CDR1 and CDR2: PRHDT and FYEKMQ (reference sequence). The CDR3 sequence: CASSSTGRKAYEQYF. In DNA form, the CDR3 reads TGTGCCAGCAGTTCGACCGGGAGGAAAGCCTACGAGCAGTACTTC.

This chain uses TRBV7-6 with TRBJ2-7; unclear D gene. Deletions cut 1 base from V and 4 bases from J, with 5 bases between. The CDR3 sequence is 12 residues long. Germline CDR1 reads SGHVS; CDR2 reads FNYEAQ. The DNA for the CDR3 is TGTGCCAGCAGCTTAGTCGGGTACGAGCAGTACTTC. Protein: CASSLVGYEQYF.

In the case of this clone: Other nucleotide sequences from this sample produce the same CDR3. This sequence joins TRBV28 and TRBJ2-7; no clear D. Germline V gene sequence: CDR1 MDHEN, CDR2 SYDVKM. V shed 3 bases and J shed 2 bases, with 11 bases lying between them. This CDR3 comprises 14 residues. The CDR3, as DNA: TGTGCCAGCAGTTTCCCCGGTGGTACCTACGAGCAGTACTTC. Its translation: CASSFPGGTYEQYF.

This chain uses TRBV7-9 with TRBJ2-2, with D possibly matching TRBD1 (6 bases). There are 15 residues in the CDR3. With 3 bases removed from V and 7 bases from J, the gap between germline ends came to 15 bases. Germline CDR1 reads SEHNR; CDR2 reads FQNEAQ (reference sequence). CDR3 nucleotides: TGTGCCAGCAGCTTTACAGGGCATTTGAACGGGGAGCTGTTTTTT. Protein sequence: CASSFTGHLNGELFF.

This chain connects TRBV7-9 to TRBJ1-4, with no clear D. Germline V gene sequence: CDR1 SEHNR, CDR2 FQNEAQ (reference sequence). CDR3 length: 14 amino acids. The ends were cut back, 4 bases at V and 6 bases at J, with 12 bases in the middle. The CDR3 nucleotides are TGTGCCAGCAGCTACGTAGCTAATCATGAAAAACTGTTTTTT. Its protein product is CASSYVANHEKLFF.

Worth noting for this clone: The same CDR3 can be traced to other DNA sequences in this sample. V is TRBV28 and J is TRBJ2-7; D might be TRBD2 (6 bases). V was clipped by 2 bases and J by 0 bases, with 8 bases between them. This CDR3 spans 14 amino acids. Germline V gene data show CDR1 as MDHEN and CDR2 as SYDVKM. Written as DNA, the CDR3 is TGTGCCAGCAGTTTAGTCGGGAGCTCCTACGAGCAGTACTTC. This translates into CASSLVGSSYEQYF.

This sequence joins TRBV6-5 and TRBJ2-1, with TRBD1 matching 8 bases. V dropped 7 bases and J dropped 6; count of bases not matched to a gene: 5. The CDR3 is 13 amino acids. Germline CDR1 reads MNHEY; CDR2 reads SVGAGI. The DNA for the CDR3 is TGTGCCAGCACGTCGACAGGGGTCAATGAGCAGTTCTTC. It encodes CASTSTGVNEQFF.

The rearrangement joins TRBV27 to TRBJ2-1; 7 bases agree with TRBD2. The junction had 9 bases not matched to a gene; V was cut back by 8 bases and J by 2 bases. This CDR3 comprises 15 residues. Per germline, CDR1 MNHEY and CDR2 SMNVEV (reference sequence). CDR3 region: CASSGGRAPYNEQFF. CDR3 DNA sequence: TGTGCCAGCTCTGGAGGGAGGGCCCCCTACAATGAGCAGTTCTTC.

The chain combines TRBV9 with TRBJ1-2; 7 bases match TRBD1. Per germline, CDR1 SGDLS and CDR2 YYNGEE. This CDR3 has 13 amino acids. V was pared by 4 bases and J by 5 bases, with 5 bases of the junction left unmatched. CDR3 in amino acids: CASSYGTDYGYTF. The CDR3 nucleotides are TGTGCCAGCAGCTACGGGACAGATTATGGCTACACCTTC.

The chain carries TRBV28 and TRBJ1-1; a possible D gene is TRBD1 (6 bases). Trimming took off 2 bases at V and 7 bases at J, with 11 bases between the two ends. The CDR3 extends over 13 amino acids. CDR1 MDHEN and CDR2 SYDVKM come from the germline V gene. DNA of the CDR3: TGTGCCAGCAGTTTAGTCAGGGGCCTTGAAGCTTTCTTT. Translating it yields CASSLVRGLEAFF.

The V call is TRBV28, the J call TRBJ2-1, with D tentatively TRBD1 (5 bases). The CDR3 length is 12 residues. Germline loops: CDR1 MDHEN, CDR2 SYDVKM. With 8 bases removed from V and 10 bases from J, the gap between germline ends came to 15 bases. The CDR3 loop is CASLGRVQEQFF. As DNA, the CDR3 is TGTGCCAGCTTAGGCAGGGTGCAGGAGCAGTTCTTC.

The genes are TRBV6-1 and TRBJ2-1; D possibly corresponds to TRBD1 (6 bases). This CDR3 has 14 residues. Per germline, CDR1 MNHNS and CDR2 SASEGT. V lost 3 bases, J lost 10 bases, and 16 bases lay in between. CDR3 sequence: CASSELGDKGEQFF. The CDR3 bases are TGTGCCAGCAGTGAGCTGGGGGACAAAGGGGAGCAGTTCTTC.

The chain has TRBV27 and TRBJ2-7; 16 nucleotides line up with TRBD2. The ends lost 7 bases at V and 6 bases at J; junction bases unmatched: 6. The CDR3 has 15 amino acids. Germline V CDR1 and CDR2: MNHEY, SMNVEV (reference sequence). DNA of the CDR3: TGTGCCAGCACAGCCGGGACTAGCGGGAGGGCCGAGCAGTACTTC. This encodes CASTAGTSGRAEQYF.

The chain is built from TRBV7-9 and TRBJ2-2; D gene unclear. V was shortened by 0 bases and J by 7 bases, with 9 bases between the two germline ends. Germline V lookup: CDR1 SEHNR, CDR2 FQNEAQ (reference sequence). This CDR3 is built from 14 residues. In DNA, the CDR3 is TGTGCCAGCAGCTTAGCCGGCCCCCACGGGGAGCTGTTTTTT. Translation: CASSLAGPHGELFF.

Turning to this clone: This same CDR3 is encoded by further DNA sequences in the sample. The chain carries TRBV5-6 and TRBJ2-1; no definite D call. The V and J ends lost 0 bases and 0 bases respectively, with 4 bases between them. Per germline, CDR1 SGHDT and CDR2 YYEEEE. This CDR3 contains 14 residues. CDR3 amino acids: CASSLGSSYNEQFF. The CDR3 bases are TGTGCCAGCAGCTTGGGAAGCTCCTACAATGAGCAGTTCTTC.

The sample holds a few counts of this clone. The chain joins TRBV7-9 to TRBJ1-5; no definite D call. CDR3 length: 12 residues. Germline-derived CDR1 and CDR2 are SEHNR and FQNEAQ (reference sequence). Trimming pared 0 bases from V and 5 bases from J, leaving 2 bases between. In DNA form, the CDR3 reads TGTGCCAGCAGCTTAGCTTATCAGCCCCAGCATTTT. As protein: CASSLAYQPQHF.

Concerning this clone: The sample has other DNA sequences that encode this CDR3 too. The J gene is TRBJ2-2, the V gene TRBV9, with D perhaps given as TRBD1 or TRBD2 (5 bases each). The germline CDR1 and CDR2 sequences are SGDLS and YYNGEE. The V end was cut by 4 bases, the J end by 2 bases, with 12 bases between. This CDR3 region has 15 residues. CDR3 amino acids: CASSPSGGNTGELFF. As DNA, the CDR3 is TGTGCCAGCAGCCCCAGTGGGGGAAACACCGGGGAGCTGTTTTTT.

The chain carries TRBV9 and TRBJ2-2; D is perhaps TRBD2 (6 bases). CDR1 is SGDLS, CDR2 YYNGEE, per germline. Trimming left V 0 bases short and J 5 bases short, with 11 bases between. The CDR3 spans 15 residues. CDR3 amino acids: CASSVAGLFTGELFF. CDR3 DNA sequence: TGTGCCAGCAGCGTAGCGGGACTTTTTACCGGGGAGCTGTTTTTT.

V is TRBV10-3 and J is TRBJ2-5, with 10 nucleotides matching TRBD2. This CDR3 contains 17 residues. The germline gives CDR1 ENHRY, CDR2 SYGVKD. With 0 bases clipped from V and 1 base from J, the junction kept 5 bases outside the gene matches. CDR3 sequence reads: CAISESWTSGSQETQYF. CDR3 nucleotide sequence: TGTGCCATCAGTGAGTCTTGGACTAGCGGATCCCAAGAGACCCAGTACTTC.